This passage covers 23 T cell receptor beta chains from one sample sequenced in a study of T cells in Graves' hyperthyroidism and ophthalmopathy. Amplified TCR beta CDR3 regions came from RNA transcripts. First-round RT-PCR targeting the TCR CDR3 was performed with the HTBI primer set. Each CDR3 protein is one row after TCRdb ran MiXCR on the multiplex PCR reads. Of approximately 740,000 distinct CDR3 sequences listed, approximately 15% are singletons. The sample taken for sequencing was blood. All receptors derive from a woman in her late teens or twenties with Graves' hyperthyroidism.

The sample holds many counts of this clonotype. The chain links TRBV7-6 to TRBJ2-1, with D possibly matching TRBD2 (6 bases). Trimming cost V 4 bases and J 8 bases, with 21 bases left between them. The CDR3 is 16 residues long. CDR1 SGHVS and CDR2 FNYEAQ come from the germline V gene. CDR3 coding DNA: TGTGCCAGCAGCTACATGGGGGTAGCGGCTTGGGATGAGCAGTTCTTC. It encodes CASSYMGVAAWDEQFF.

The rearrangement links TRBV2 to TRBJ2-5, with 7 bases lining up with TRBD1. Unmatched junction bases numbered 2, after V lost 4 bases and J lost 3 bases. This CDR3 is built from 13 residues. Per the germline V gene, CDR1 is SNHLY and CDR2 is FYNNEI. CDR3 bases: TGTGCCAGCAGTGGGGACAGAAAAGAGACCCAGTACTTC. Protein product: CASSGDRKETQYF.

There are many counts of this clonotype. This sequence joins TRBV30 and TRBJ2-5, with D tentatively TRBD1 (6 bases). The CDR3 sequence is 12 residues long. V lost 1 base, J lost 4 bases, and 7 bases lay in between. Germline loops: CDR1 GTSNPN, CDR2 SVGIG (reference sequence). CDR3 sequence (DNA): TGTGCCTGGAGTGGGGGGCCAGAGACCCAGTACTTC. Translated, it gives CAWSGGPETQYF.

The rearrangement joins TRBV9 to TRBJ2-7; the D gene could be TRBD1 or TRBD2 (5 bases each). Germline assignment: CDR1 SGDLS and CDR2 YYNGEE. Trimming left V 0 bases short and J 2 bases short, with 12 bases between. The CDR3 totals 15 residues. CDR3 sequence (DNA): TGTGCCAGCAGCGTAGGACAGTGGGGGACCTACGAGCAGTACTTC. Its translation is CASSVGQWGTYEQYF.

This clonotype was seen ten or more times. This rearrangement joins TRBV18 to TRBJ2-3; D may be TRBD1 (6 bases). CDR3 length equals 13 residues. The V gene lost 3 bases and the J gene lost 7 bases, with 11 bases spanning the gap. From germline, CDR1 is KGHSH and CDR2 LQKENI. The DNA of the CDR3 is TGTGCCAGCTCACCGGACGACAGGAATACGCAGTATTTT. Translating gives CASSPDDRNTQYF. Full variable domain (missing parts from reference TRBV18 and TRBJ2-3): NAGVMQNPRHLVRRRGQEARLRCSPMKGHSHVYWYRQLPEEGLKFMVYLQKENIIDESGMPKERFSAEFPKEGPSILRIQQVVRGDSAAYFCASSPDDRNTQYFGPGTRLTVL.

This clonotype was recorded at least ten times. The gene calls are TRBV11-2 and TRBJ2-1; 9 nucleotides match TRBD2. Looked up from germline, CDR1 is SGHAT and CDR2 is FQNNGV. The CDR3 sequence is 13 residues long. The J segment lost 7 bases and the V segment lost 3 bases, leaving 1 base of the junction unmatched. Here the CDR3 DNA reads TGTGCCAGCAGCTTTAGCGGGGGTAATGAGCAGTTCTTC. This translates into CASSFSGGNEQFF. The complete variable domain, with remaining parts taken from reference TRBV11-2 and TRBJ2-1, reads EAGVAQSPRYKIIEKRQSVAFWCNPISGHATLYWYQQILGQGPKLLIQFQNNGVVDDSQLPKDRFSAERLKGVDSTLKIQPAKLEDSAVYLCASSFSGGNEQFFGPGTRLTVL.

This clonotype was observed many times. The chain joins TRBV18 to TRBJ1-2, with D hard to call. The CDR3 contains 15 residues. V lost 3 bases and J 2 bases, leaving 13 bases between the germline ends. CDR1 KGHSH and CDR2 LQKENI come from the germline V gene. This CDR3 reads CASSPSTGVNYGYTF. DNA of the CDR3: TGTGCCAGCTCACCGTCAACCGGGGTAAACTATGGCTACACCTTC. The full variable domain, its missing parts supplied by reference TRBV18 and TRBJ1-2, is NAGVMQNPRHLVRRRGQEARLRCSPMKGHSHVYWYRQLPEEGLKFMVYLQKENIIDESGMPKERFSAEFPKEGPSILRIQQVVRGDSAAYFCASSPSTGVNYGYTFGSGTRLTVV.

This clonotype was picked up many times. The chain employs TRBV11-2 and TRBJ1-1; D uncertain. The V and J ends lost 5 bases and 3 bases respectively, with 16 bases between them. Germline loops: CDR1 SGHAT, CDR2 FQNNGV. This CDR3 has 15 residues. CDR3 DNA sequence: TGTGCCAGCAGCCCAATACCTCGAGGCCACACTGAAGCTTTCTTT. Encoded protein: CASSPIPRGHTEAFF.

This clonotype has just a few counts. This sequence joins TRBV25-1 and TRBJ1-5; D may be TRBD1 (6 bases). The CDR3 length is 15 residues. Germline assignment: CDR1 MGHDK and CDR2 SYGVNS. The V gene lost 6 bases and the J gene lost 2 bases, with 14 bases spanning the gap. The CDR3 region is CASRAGGRGNQPQHF. CDR3 nucleotides: TGTGCCAGCAGGGCGGGGGGCCGAGGCAATCAGCCCCAGCATTTT.

This clonotype showed up many times. The rearrangement uses TRBV2 and TRBJ2-5, with 10 bases fitting TRBD2. Germline trimming cut 6 bases from V and 2 bases from J; bases unmatched to any gene: 6. This CDR3 has 15 amino acids. The germline V gene encodes CDR1 SNHLY and CDR2 FYNNEI. Written as DNA, the CDR3 is TGTGCCAGCAGCGTAGCGGGAGGCTTACAAGAGACCCAGTACTTC. It yields the protein CASSVAGGLQETQYF.

This clonotype has only a few counts. V usage is TRBV6-2 or TRBV6-3 and J usage is TRBJ1-5; 8 bases agree with TRBD1. CDR1 and CDR2 (germline): MNHEY, SVGEGT. The CDR3 spans 14 residues. With 8 bases clipped from V and 0 bases from J, the junction kept 3 bases outside the gene matches. Here the CDR3 DNA reads TGTGCCAGCGGGGGACAGGATAGCAATCAGCCCCAGCATTTT. This translates into CASGGQDSNQPQHF.

This clonotype was counted ten times or more. The rearrangement uses TRBV6-1 and TRBJ2-5, with unresolved D. V was cut by 5 bases and J by 5 bases, with 15 bases left in between. The CDR3 has 14 residues. The germline CDR1 and CDR2 sequences are MNHNS and SASEGT. This chain's CDR3 is CASSYGSRDETQYF. CDR3 coding DNA: TGTGCCAGCAGTTACGGGTCAAGGGATGAGACCCAGTACTTC.

Comments on this clonotype: Possible read error: a much larger clone is one base away. The CDR3 nucleotides are TGTGCCAGCGGTTTACACAATGAGCAGTACTTC. Protein sequence: CASGLHNEQYF. The V call is TRBV11-2, the J call TRBJ2-1; D is undetermined. The J call may be incorrect, as the DNA end agrees better with TRBJ2-7. This CDR3 region has 11 residues. Germline CDR1 reads SGHAT; CDR2 reads FQNNGV.

This clonotype was counted ten times or more. The chain joins TRBV20-1 to TRBJ1-5, with D maybe TRBD1 (6 bases). The germline V gene encodes CDR1 DFQATT and CDR2 SNEGSKA (reference sequence). Between the trimmed V and J ends, which lost 0 bases and 0 bases, there was a span of 15 bases. The CDR3 contains 17 residues. CDR3 protein: CSARDGDKLGSNQPQHF. In nucleotides, the CDR3 is TGCAGTGCTAGAGACGGGGACAAACTCGGTAGCAATCAGCCCCAGCATTTT.

Worth noting for this clonotype: A read error may be the cause here, since a much bigger clone is one base away. The J gene is TRBJ1-5, the V gene TRBV6-1; 8 nucleotides match TRBD1. The CDR3 runs to 14 residues. Germline V CDR1 and CDR2: MNHNS, SASEGT. CDR3 nucleotide sequence: TGTGCCAGCAGTCCCCGACAGGGGAATCAGCCCCGGCATTTT. It translates to CASSPRQGNQPRHF.

This clonotype was detected a few times. The chain combines TRBV15 with TRBJ2-5; D call uncertain. V was pared by 0 bases and J by 5 bases, with 16 bases between. CDR1 is LNHNV, CDR2 YYDKDF, per germline (reference sequence). The length of the CDR3 is 16 residues. The CDR3 DNA follows: TGTGCCACCAGCAGAGATCTTGGTTTTCCGGATGAGACCCAGTACTTC. Its translation is CATSRDLGFPDETQYF.

The sample holds a few counts of this clonotype. The chain joins TRBV28 to TRBJ2-5; no definite D call. V shed 7 bases and J shed 5 bases, with 8 bases lying between them. Looked up from germline, CDR1 is MDHEN and CDR2 is SYDVKM. This CDR3 contains 11 residues. The CDR3 region has the DNA TGTGCCAGCACCCGCCGGGAGACCCAGTACTTC. Protein sequence: CASTRRETQYF.

This clonotype was seen repeatedly, ten times or more. The chain recombines TRBV20-1 with TRBJ2-3, with D hard to call. Germline V CDR1 and CDR2: DFQATT, SNEGSKA (reference sequence). The CDR3 length is 12 residues. Trimming shortened V by 4 bases and J by 0 bases, and 5 bases separated the two germline ends. CDR3 sequence reads: CSATLSTDTQYF. CDR3 bases: TGCAGTGCTACTTTAAGCACAGATACGCAGTATTTT.

The chain combines TRBV12-3 or TRBV12-4 with TRBJ2-7; D remains ambiguous. The CDR3 is 13 amino acids. Trimming removed 6 bases at V and 7 bases at J, with 16 bases between. The CDR3 DNA reads as TGTGCCAGCAGCCCCCGAGAGCTGGGGGAGCAGTACTTC. This gives the protein CASSPRELGEQYF.

This clonotype was found a few times. The chain combines TRBV3-1 with TRBJ2-2; D gene unclear. Germline CDR1 is LGHDT and CDR2 is YNNKEL (reference sequence). V lost 4 bases to trimming and J lost 7 bases, with 7 bases between them. The CDR3 has 12 residues. The chain's CDR3 is CASSPVSGELFF. The CDR3 DNA reads as TGTGCCAGCAGCCCCGTTAGCGGGGAGCTGTTTTTT.

This clonotype was recorded many times. The chain employs TRBV28 and TRBJ2-3; 13 positions agree with TRBD2. The germline V gene has CDR1 MDHEN and CDR2 SYDVKM. V lost 5 bases to trimming and J lost 6 bases; unmatched junction nucleotides: 11. The CDR3 sequence is 17 residues long. The CDR3 DNA sequence: TGTGCCAGCAGTGCGGGACTAGCGGGACTCCTCCAGGATACGCAGTATTTT. Protein product: CASSAGLAGLLQDTQYF.

Only a few counts were recorded for this clonotype. V is TRBV7-9 and J is TRBJ1-1, with no clear D. V shed 3 bases and J shed 7 bases, with 3 bases lying between them. Per germline, CDR1 SEHNR and CDR2 FQNEAQ (reference sequence). This CDR3 comprises 10 residues. The CDR3 DNA reads as TGTGCCAGCAGCTTCGATGAAGCTTTCTTT. It translates to CASSFDEAFF.

This chain links TRBV19 with TRBJ1-1, with D perhaps TRBD1 (5 bases). CDR1 is LNHDA and CDR2 is SQIVND in the germline V gene (reference sequence). V was shortened by 3 bases and J by 2 bases, with 16 bases between the two germline ends. The CDR3 length is 16 residues. CDR3 sequence (DNA): TGTGCCAGTAGTATTTCGGTGGACACTTACAACACTGAAGCTTTCTTT. The encoded protein is CASSISVDTYNTEAFF.